This T cell receptor beta chain was recovered during a study of T cell changes during pregnancy in multiple sclerosis. Germline loops: CDR1 MNHEY, CDR2 SVGAGI. The CDR3 has 15 amino acids. Trimming cost V 3 bases and J 4 bases; bases outside gene matches: 6. TCRdb keeps only in-frame clones here, not all; method: immunoSEQ multiplex PCR. The sample has 30,000 to 40,000 clones; over 90% are singletons. The V call is TRBV6-5, the J call TRBJ2-5, with 9 nucleotides matching TRBD2. This material consisted of CD4+ T cells from peripheral blood mononuclear cells, taken in the second trimester of pregnancy. This receptor was obtained from a female donor with multiple sclerosis, enrolled in a pregnancy study. The CDR3 loop reads CASSYGGGAAETQYF. The CDR3 bases are TGTGCCAGCAGTTATGGCGGGGGGGCCGCAGAGACCCAGTACTTC.